The 26 T cell receptor beta chains reported below all come from one sample, sequenced in a study of blood T cell repertoires in COVID-19 (TCRdb year 2020). To prepare the library, the immunoSEQ multiplex PCR assay was applied. This is the immuneACCESS table as TCRdb keeps it, with only in-frame sequences that have V and J called. A part of the clones is gone; compared with another copy, unresolved V genes explain less than half, and the rest is unexplained. A total of around 72,000 clones appear in this sample, roughly 83% of them only once. The ten largest clones take up 18% of the sample. What was sequenced was peripheral blood. All receptors come from a woman older than 75 with acute or convalescent COVID-19.

V is TRBV7-8 and J is TRBJ2-2; D is uncertain. Trimming cost V 11 bases and J 4 bases, with 14 bases left between them. The germline V gene has CDR1 SGHVS and CDR2 FQNEAQ. CDR3 length: 13 residues. DNA for the CDR3: TGTGCCGCTGGTCGTACTACCACCGGGGAGCTGTTTTTT. Amino acids: CAAGRTTTGELFF.

This clone has just one count. The chain recombines TRBV27 with TRBJ1-2; maybe TRBD1 (6 bases). Trimming shortened V by 5 bases and J by 1 base, and 14 bases separated the two germline ends. CDR1 is MNHEY, CDR2 SMNVEV, per germline (reference sequence). This CDR3 is built from 15 residues. This chain's CDR3 is CASSPQQGSNYGYTF. In nucleotides, the CDR3 is TGTGCCAGCAGTCCCCAACAGGGTAGTAACTATGGCTACACCTTC.

The chain recombines TRBV6-4 with TRBJ1-1; TRBD1 matches at 8 bases. The CDR3 extends over 20 amino acids. Germline CDR1 and CDR2: MRHNA and SNTAGT. The V segment lost 6 bases and the J segment 0 bases; nucleotides outside the gene matches: 21. The CDR3 loop is CASSAEDPGQAWGLNTEAFF. The CDR3 DNA reads as TGTGCCAGCAGCGCTGAAGATCCGGGACAGGCTTGGGGATTGAACACTGAAGCTTTCTTT.

The chain joins TRBV7-3 to TRBJ1-1; 7 bases agree with TRBD1. From germline, CDR1 is SGHTA and CDR2 FQGTGA. With V trimmed by 3 bases and J by 5 bases, 6 bases remained unmatched. This CDR3 comprises 14 residues. The CDR3 region has the DNA TGTGCCAGCAGCTTCTCAGGGGGACGGACTGAAGCTTTCTTT. Translation gives CASSFSGGRTEAFF.

This clone was recorded once. The chain links TRBV19 to TRBJ2-7; the match to TRBD1 covers 8 bases. The germline V gene encodes CDR1 LNHDA and CDR2 SQIVND (reference sequence). This CDR3 is 15 amino acids long. The V gene end was trimmed by 2 bases and the J gene end by 5 bases; junction bases not matched to a gene: 8. This CDR3 is CASSIRQGQVDEQYF. The CDR3 DNA is TGTGCCAGTAGTATACGACAGGGGCAGGTTGACGAGCAGTACTTC.

V and J are TRBV19 and TRBJ1-1; tentatively, D is TRBD1 (5 bases). Germline V gene data show CDR1 as LNHDA and CDR2 as SQIVND (reference sequence). Trimming took off 6 bases at V and 5 bases at J, with 19 bases between the two ends. CDR3 length: 15 residues. The CDR3 region is CASRGEGERVTEAFF. CDR3 DNA: TGTGCCAGTAGAGGGGAGGGAGAAAGAGTAACTGAAGCTTTCTTT.

The sample holds a few counts of this clone. DNA of the CDR3: TGTGCCAGCAGCCTGACAGGGGAAAGGTCACCCCTCCACTTT. Amino acids: CASSLTGERSPLHF. The chain links TRBV11-3 to TRBJ1-6; 8 bases are shared with TRBD1. The junction had 7 bases not matched to a gene; V was cut back by 5 bases and J by 10 bases. The CDR3 length is 14 residues. Germline assignment: CDR1 SGHNT and CDR2 YENEEA.

This chain uses TRBV6-6 with TRBJ2-5; 8 nucleotides match TRBD2. The CDR3 contains 16 residues. V was pared by 2 bases and J by 5 bases, with 10 bases of the junction left unmatched. CDR1 and CDR2 from the germline V gene are MNHNY and SVGAGI (reference sequence). The DNA of the CDR3 is TGTGCCAGCAGTTACCCCGCCGGGGGGGACACCGAGACCCAGTACTTC. Protein: CASSYPAGGDTETQYF.

This clone appeared a few times. The V gene is TRBV27, the J gene TRBJ2-7; TRBD1 matches 8 bases. The germline CDR1 and CDR2 sequences are MNHEY and SMNVEV (reference sequence). The CDR3 covers 15 residues. V lost 8 bases and J lost 0; bases outside the gene matches: 9. The CDR3 spells CASCQAGTGSYEQYF. The CDR3 bases are TGTGCCAGCTGCCAGGCCGGGACAGGCTCCTACGAGCAGTACTTC.

V is TRBV11-3 and J is TRBJ2-2; 14 bases align to TRBD2. The CDR3 length is 17 residues. CDR1 and CDR2 (germline): SGHNT, YENEEA. The V gene end was trimmed by 3 bases and the J gene end by 5 bases; junction bases not matched to a gene: 5. The CDR3, as DNA: TGTGCCAGCAGCTTGAGAGGACTAGCGGGAGGAACCGGGGAGCTGTTTTTT. Amino acids: CASSLRGLAGGTGELFF. Drawing the rest from reference TRBV11-3 and TRBJ2-2, the complete variable domain is EAGVVQSPRYKIIEKKQPVAFWCNPISGHNTLYWYLQNLGQGPELLIRYENEEAVDDSQLPKDRFSAERLKGVDSTLKIQPAELGDSAVYLCASSLRGLAGGTGELFFGEGSRLTVL.

The rearrangement joins TRBV9 to TRBJ2-2, with D tentatively TRBD2 (5 bases). Trimming stripped 5 bases from V and 5 bases from J, with 16 bases between. CDR1 is SGDLS, CDR2 YYNGEE, per germline. This CDR3 has 15 residues. CDR3 in amino acids: CASRRSVALTGELFF. The CDR3 DNA reads TGTGCCAGCAGAAGGTCGGTAGCGTTGACCGGGGAGCTGTTTTTT.

This rearrangement joins TRBV19 to TRBJ2-1; 9 bases map to TRBD1. V dropped 3 bases and J dropped 6; count of bases not matched to a gene: 12. Germline V gives CDR1 LNHDA, CDR2 SQIVND (reference sequence). CDR3 size: 17 residues. The CDR3 DNA reads TGTGCCAGTAGTATGGAATCAACCGGGACAGGGCTCAATGAGCAGTTCTTC. Its protein product is CASSMESTGTGLNEQFF. Drawing the rest from reference TRBV19 and TRBJ2-1, the complete variable domain is DGGITQSPKYLFRKEGQNVTLSCEQNLNHDAMYWYRQDPGQGLRLIYYSQIVNDFQKGDIAEGYSVSREKKESFPLTVTSAQKNPTAFYLCASSMESTGTGLNEQFFGPGTRLTVL.

The J gene is TRBJ2-5, the V gene TRBV11-3, with D maybe TRBD2 (6 bases). Germline-derived CDR1 and CDR2 are SGHNT and YENEEA. Trimming removed 5 bases from V and 0 bases from J, with 16 bases in between. CDR3 length equals 16 residues. As DNA, the CDR3 is TGTGCCAGCAGCCCCCTCCCGGCGGGATACCAAGAGACCCAGTACTTC. Its translation is CASSPLPAGYQETQYF.

The chain combines TRBV3-1 (or the pseudogene TRBV3-2) with TRBJ1-4, with D unresolved. Germline V gene sequence: CDR1 LGHDT, CDR2 YNNKEL (reference sequence). This CDR3 comprises 12 residues. V was cut by 4 bases and J by 8 bases, with 8 bases left in between. This chain's CDR3 is CASSLDGEKLFF. CDR3 DNA: TGTGCCAGCAGCCTAGACGGGGAAAAACTGTTTTTT.

V usage is TRBV25-1 and J usage is TRBJ1-5, with 7 bases identical to TRBD1. CDR1 is MGHDK, CDR2 SYGVNS, per germline. CDR3 length equals 15 residues. The trim removed 8 bases at V and 0 bases at J, leaving 7 bases unmatched. The CDR3 DNA reads TGTGCCAGCGGACAGGCAGGACCTAGCAATCAGCCCCAGCATTTT. This translates into CASGQAGPSNQPQHF. The variable domain in full, completed from reference TRBV25-1 and TRBJ1-5, reads EADIYQTPRYLVIGTGKKITLECSQTMGHDKMYWYQQDPGMELHLIHYSYGVNSTEKGDLSSESTVSRIRTEHFPLTLESARPSHTSQYLCASGQAGPSNQPQHFGDGTRLSIL.

This clone appeared a few times. The rearrangement joins TRBV7-3 to TRBJ2-3, with TRBD2 matching 10 bases. V dropped 2 bases and J dropped 5; count of bases not matched to a gene: 4. Germline CDR1 and CDR2: SGHTA and FQGTGA. The length of the CDR3 is 15 residues. The CDR3 DNA follows: TGTGCCAGCAGCTTACTAGCGGGAGAACAAGATACGCAGTATTTT. This translates into CASSLLAGEQDTQYF.

The chain combines TRBV5-1 with TRBJ1-5; D perhaps matches TRBD1 (5 bases). Trimming shortened V by 4 bases and J by 7 bases, and 18 bases separated the two germline ends. Germline V gives CDR1 SGHRS, CDR2 YFSETQ. This CDR3 region has 15 residues. CDR3 region: CASSLSGQNEQPQHF. CDR3 sequence (DNA): TGCGCCAGCAGCCTCTCAGGGCAAAATGAGCAGCCCCAGCATTTT. Full variable domain (missing parts from reference TRBV5-1 and TRBJ1-5): KAGVTQTPRYLIKTRGQQVTLSCSPISGHRSVSWYQQTPGQGLQFLFEYFSETQRNKGNFPGRFSGRQFSNSRSEMNVSTLELGDSALYLCASSLSGQNEQPQHFGDGTRLSIL.

The chain is built from TRBV6-6 and TRBJ2-5, with 12 bases aligning to TRBD1. The CDR3 is made up of 15 amino acids. The ends lost 10 bases at V and 1 base at J; junction bases unmatched: 7. CDR1 is MNHNY and CDR2 is SVGAGI in the germline V gene (reference sequence). CDR3: CATLRDRGLQETQYF. The CDR3 DNA reads as TGTGCCACCCTCCGGGACAGGGGGCTCCAAGAGACCCAGTACTTC.

The J gene is TRBJ2-2, the V gene TRBV5-1, with TRBD2 matching 9 bases. This CDR3 has 17 residues. V lost 0 bases and J lost 6; bases outside the gene matches: 9. The germline gives CDR1 SGHRS, CDR2 YFSETQ. The CDR3: CASSLEASGMWAGELFF. In DNA form, the CDR3 reads TGCGCCAGCAGCTTGGAGGCTAGCGGGATGTGGGCCGGGGAGCTGTTTTTT.

The chain is built from TRBV24-1 and TRBJ2-1; the match to TRBD2 covers 11 bases. Germline lookup yields CDR1 KGHDR and CDR2 SFDVKD. V lost 4 bases to trimming and J lost 7 bases; unmatched junction nucleotides: 8. The CDR3 runs 16 residues. The CDR3 here is CATSDSSSGGQNEQFF. DNA for the CDR3: TGTGCCACCAGTGACTCCTCTAGCGGGGGGCAGAATGAGCAGTTCTTC.

The V call is TRBV24-1, the J call TRBJ2-7; weak D call: TRBD2 (6 bases). V was cut by 3 bases and J by 3 bases, with 8 bases left in between. The CDR3 spans 13 residues. Per the germline V gene, CDR1 is KGHDR and CDR2 is SFDVKD. CDR3: CATSDGGDYEQYF. The DNA for the CDR3 is TGTGCCACCAGTGATGGAGGGGACTACGAGCAGTACTTC.

The chain uses TRBV2 and TRBJ2-3, with D maybe TRBD2 (6 bases). Germline V gives CDR1 SNHLY, CDR2 FYNNEI. Trimming stripped 8 bases from V and 0 bases from J, with 12 bases between. The CDR3 length is 14 residues. CDR3 sequence (DNA): TGTGCCAGCCAAAACAGCGGGAGCACAGATACGCAGTATTTT. This gives the protein CASQNSGSTDTQYF.

The V call is TRBV3-1 (or the pseudogene TRBV3-2), the J call TRBJ2-7, with 8 bases that match TRBD2. From germline, CDR1 is LGHDT and CDR2 YNNKEL (reference sequence). J was trimmed by 6 bases and V by 4 bases; bases with no gene match: 8. The CDR3 length is 14 residues. Here the CDR3 reads CASSLGLDRREQYF. As DNA, the CDR3 is TGTGCCAGCAGCCTGGGACTAGATCGGCGCGAGCAGTACTTC.

This rearrangement joins TRBV27 to TRBJ1-1, with D possibly being TRBD1 (6 bases). Germline CDR1 is MNHEY and CDR2 is SMNVEV (reference sequence). The CDR3 is made up of 15 amino acids. V lost 6 bases, J lost 0 bases, and 14 bases lay in between. The CDR3 region is CASRDSFIMNTEAFF. CDR3 bases: TGTGCCAGCAGGGACAGTTTTATCATGAACACTGAAGCTTTCTTT.

The rearrangement joins TRBV27 to TRBJ1-1; the match to TRBD1 covers 8 bases. The CDR3 contains 14 residues. In germline, CDR1 is MNHEY, CDR2 SMNVEV (reference sequence). V was pared by 3 bases and J by 7 bases, with 7 bases of the junction left unmatched. The CDR3 spells CASSFQGARGEAFF. CDR3 nucleotide sequence: TGTGCCAGCAGTTTTCAGGGGGCGCGGGGTGAAGCTTTCTTT.

The chain combines TRBV10-3 with TRBJ2-1; 10 bases are a match to TRBD2. CDR1 is ENHRY and CDR2 is SYGVKD in the germline V gene. Trimming took 3 bases from V and 8 from J; bases not matched to a gene: 1. CDR3 length: 13 amino acids. The CDR3 nucleotides are TGTGCCATCAGTGATGGGACTAGCGATGAGCAGTTCTTC. Translated, it gives CAISDGTSDEQFF.